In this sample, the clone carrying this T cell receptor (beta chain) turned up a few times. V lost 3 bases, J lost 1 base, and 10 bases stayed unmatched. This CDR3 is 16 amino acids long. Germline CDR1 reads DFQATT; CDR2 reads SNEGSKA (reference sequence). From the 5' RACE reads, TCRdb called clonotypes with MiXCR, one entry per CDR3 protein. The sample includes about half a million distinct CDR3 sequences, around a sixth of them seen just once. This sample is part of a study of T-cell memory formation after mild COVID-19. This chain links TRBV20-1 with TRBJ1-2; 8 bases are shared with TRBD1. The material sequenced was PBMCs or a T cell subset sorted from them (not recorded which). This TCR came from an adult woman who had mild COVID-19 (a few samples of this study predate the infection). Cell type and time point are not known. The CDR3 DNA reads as TGCAGTGCTAGGTCACACAGGGGGGTTTTTAACTATGGCTACACCTTC. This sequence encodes CSARSHRGVFNYGYTF.